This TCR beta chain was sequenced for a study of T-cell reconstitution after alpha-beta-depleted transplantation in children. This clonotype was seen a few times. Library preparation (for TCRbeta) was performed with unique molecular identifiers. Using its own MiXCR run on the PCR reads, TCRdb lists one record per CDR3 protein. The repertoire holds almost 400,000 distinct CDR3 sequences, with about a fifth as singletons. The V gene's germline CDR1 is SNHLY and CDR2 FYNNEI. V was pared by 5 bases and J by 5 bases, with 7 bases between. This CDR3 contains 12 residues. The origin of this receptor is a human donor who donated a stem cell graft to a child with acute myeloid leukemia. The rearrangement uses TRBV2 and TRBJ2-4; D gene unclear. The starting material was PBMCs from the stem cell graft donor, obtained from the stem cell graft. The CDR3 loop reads CASSYSENIQYF. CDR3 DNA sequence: TGTGCCAGCAGTTACAGCGAAAACATTCAGTACTTC.